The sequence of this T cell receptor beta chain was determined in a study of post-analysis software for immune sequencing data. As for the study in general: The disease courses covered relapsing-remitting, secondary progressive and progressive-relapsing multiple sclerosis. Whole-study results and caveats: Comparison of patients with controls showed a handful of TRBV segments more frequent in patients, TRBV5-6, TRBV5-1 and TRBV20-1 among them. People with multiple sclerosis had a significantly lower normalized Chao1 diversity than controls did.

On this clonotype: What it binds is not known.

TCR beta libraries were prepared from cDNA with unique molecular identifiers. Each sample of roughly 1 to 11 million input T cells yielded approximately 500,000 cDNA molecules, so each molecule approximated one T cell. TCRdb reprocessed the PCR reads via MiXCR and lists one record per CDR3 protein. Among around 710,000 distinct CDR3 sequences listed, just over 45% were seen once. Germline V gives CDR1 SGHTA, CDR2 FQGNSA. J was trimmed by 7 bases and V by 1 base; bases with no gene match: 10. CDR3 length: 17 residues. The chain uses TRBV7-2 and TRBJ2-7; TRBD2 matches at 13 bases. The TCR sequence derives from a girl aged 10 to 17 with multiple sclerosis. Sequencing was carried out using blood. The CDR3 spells CASSLGLAGGGSDEQYF. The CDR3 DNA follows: TGTGCCAGCAGCTTAGGACTAGCGGGAGGTGGATCGGATGAGCAGTACTTC.